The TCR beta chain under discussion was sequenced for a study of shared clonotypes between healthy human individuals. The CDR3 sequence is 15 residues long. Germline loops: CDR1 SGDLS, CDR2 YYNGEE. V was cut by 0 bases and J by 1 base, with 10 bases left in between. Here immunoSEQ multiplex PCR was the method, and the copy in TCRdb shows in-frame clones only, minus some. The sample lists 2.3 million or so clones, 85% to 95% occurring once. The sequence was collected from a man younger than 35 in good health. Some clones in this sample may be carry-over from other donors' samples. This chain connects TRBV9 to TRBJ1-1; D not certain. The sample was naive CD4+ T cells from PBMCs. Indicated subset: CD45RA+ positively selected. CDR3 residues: CASSVGLRSNTEAFF. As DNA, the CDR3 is TGTGCCAGCAGCGTAGGTCTGAGATCGAACACTGAAGCTTTCTTT.